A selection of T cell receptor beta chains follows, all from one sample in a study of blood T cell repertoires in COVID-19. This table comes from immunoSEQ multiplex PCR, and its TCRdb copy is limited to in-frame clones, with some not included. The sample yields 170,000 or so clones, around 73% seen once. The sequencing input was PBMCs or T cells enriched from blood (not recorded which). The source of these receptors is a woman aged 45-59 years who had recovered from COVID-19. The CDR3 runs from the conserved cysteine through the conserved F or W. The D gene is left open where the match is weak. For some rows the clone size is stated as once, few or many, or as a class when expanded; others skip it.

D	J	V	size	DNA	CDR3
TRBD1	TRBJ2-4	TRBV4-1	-	TGCGCCAGCAGCCTCCCGACAGGGGGCGCAACCAAAAACATTCAGTACTTC	CASSLPTGGATKNIQYF
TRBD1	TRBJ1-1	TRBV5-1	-	TGCGCCAGCAGCTTGGGGTCCAGGGGGTACACTGAAGCTTTCTTT	CASSLGSRGYTEAFF
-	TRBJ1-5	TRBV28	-	TGTGCCAGCAGTTGGCAGGGTAATCAGCCCCAGCATTTT	CASSWQGNQPQHF
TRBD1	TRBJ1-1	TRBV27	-	TGTGCCAGCAGTTCTAGAAGGACAGGGCAGATGAACACTGAAGCTTTCTTT	CASSSRRTGQMNTEAFF
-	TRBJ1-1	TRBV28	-	TGTGCCAGCAGCCAGGGTGTATGGATGAACACTGAAGCTTTCTTT	CASSQGVWMNTEAFF
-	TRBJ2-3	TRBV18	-	TGTGCCAGCTCACCTCAACGGGGCACAGATACGCAGTATTTT	CASSPQRGTDTQYF
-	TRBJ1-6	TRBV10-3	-	TGTGCCATCAGTGAAAGGACAGAACCCTATAATTCACCCCTCCACTTT	CAISERTEPYNSPLHF
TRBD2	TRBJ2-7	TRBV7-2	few	TGTGCCAGCAGCTGGACTAGCGGGAGGGTGAGTGAGCAGTACTTC	CASSWTSGRVSEQYF
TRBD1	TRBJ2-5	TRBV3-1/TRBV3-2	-	TGTGCCAGCAGCCTTAGGGTGAACCAGGGGGCGGAGGAGACCCAGTACTTC	CASSLRVNQGAEETQYF
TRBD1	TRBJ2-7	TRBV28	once	TGTGCCAGCAGTTCCCCGGGACAGGGTATTGTGTTGTACTTC	CASSSPGQGIVLYF
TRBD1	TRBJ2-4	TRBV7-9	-	TGTGCCAGCAGCCCTGCGTGGGACAGGGGGAAAAACATTCAGTACTTC	CASSPAWDRGKNIQYF
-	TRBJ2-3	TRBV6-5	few	TGTGCCAGCTCCTCGGGATTTACAGATACGCAGTATTTT	CASSSGFTDTQYF
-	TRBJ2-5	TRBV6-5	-	TGTGCCAGCTTCGAGGAGACCCAGTACTTC	CASFEETQYF
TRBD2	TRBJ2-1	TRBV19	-	TGTGCCAGTAGTCCAGGGACTAGCGGGAGATCCTACCACTCATACAATGAGCAGTTCTTC	CASSPGTSGRSYHSYNEQFF
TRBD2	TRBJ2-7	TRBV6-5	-	TGTGCCAGCAGCCGTGAGCGGGGACCCTACGAGCAGTACTTC	CASSRERGPYEQYF
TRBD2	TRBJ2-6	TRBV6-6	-	TGTGCCAGCAGCCGCGGGCGGCTAGCGGGAGGGGGCTCTGGGGCCAACGTCCTGACTTTC	CASSRGRLAGGGSGANVLTF
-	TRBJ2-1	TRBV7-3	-	TGTGCCAGCAGCTTAGGAGCGAGCCCGGTCGATGAGCAGTTCTTC	CASSLGASPVDEQFF
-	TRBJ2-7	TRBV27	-	TGTGCCAGCAGTTCACGGGACTCTGCCTACGAGCAGTACTTC	CASSSRDSAYEQYF
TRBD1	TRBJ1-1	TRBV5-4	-	TGTGCCAGCAGCTACGGGACAGGGCGGGCGAACACTGAAGCTTTCTTT	CASSYGTGRANTEAFF
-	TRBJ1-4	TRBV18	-	TGTGCCAGCTCACCGGTCAGGGTTGCCAACAAGGAACCCAAACTCGGGTTTTTT	CASSPVRVANKEPKLGFF